This T cell receptor beta chain was sequenced for a study of cytomegalovirus exposure and HLA in healthy donors. Looked up from germline, CDR1 is LNHDA and CDR2 is SQIVND (reference sequence). Deletions cut 1 base from V and 8 bases from J, with 8 bases between. The CDR3 covers 12 residues. Concerning this clone: What it recognizes is unknown.

General observations from the study: Indistinguishability led to the exclusion of some V segments, TRBV6-2 and TRBV6-3 included. Most of the CMV-associated TCR beta chains (in a later analysis) appeared to be HLA-restricted.

PCR amplification relied on 60 Vbeta primers (plus 13 Jbeta primers). The data were produced by immunoSEQ multiplex PCR, yet TCRdb's version contains in-frame clones alone and is incomplete. Of 100,000 or so clones in the sample, roughly an eighth are singletons; the top ten hold 15% to 20%. The receptor's source is a man in his forties in good health and CMV-seropositive. The chain has TRBV19 and TRBJ1-2; D is unresolved. Input material: PBMCs. CDR3: CASSIAGHGYTF. In DNA, the CDR3 is TGTGCCAGTAGTATAGCTGGGCACGGCTACACCTTC.